The 6 T cell receptor beta chains in this list originate from one sample, sequenced in a study of blood T cell repertoires in COVID-19. Generated by immunoSEQ multiplex PCR, the TCRdb table keeps only in-frame clones and is missing some. The sample carries 250,000 or so clones, more than 80% recorded once. Sequencing was performed on peripheral blood. The receptors here all came from a man under 40 with COVID-19, enrolled during active disease.

This rearrangement joins TRBV14 to TRBJ1-2, with TRBD1 matching 9 bases. Germline V lookup: CDR1 SGHDN, CDR2 FVKESK. This CDR3 region has 16 residues. V trimming: 3 bases; J trimming: 2 bases; junction bases outside the gene matches: 7. The CDR3 DNA reads TGTGCCAGCAGCCAGAACAGGGGGCGTCGAAACTATGGCTACACCTTC. Translated: CASSQNRGRRNYGYTF.

V and J are TRBV28 and TRBJ1-2; D gene unclear. V dropped 3 bases and J dropped 5 bases, with 13 bases sitting between them. The CDR3 is 14 residues long. CDR1 is MDHEN, CDR2 SYDVKM, per germline. The CDR3 DNA is TGTGCCAGCAGTTTCTTGCCAGGCGTATATGGCTACACCTTC. This encodes CASSFLPGVYGYTF.

The chain recombines TRBV10-3 with TRBJ2-7; tentative D call: TRBD2 (5 bases). In germline, CDR1 is ENHRY, CDR2 SYGVKD. The CDR3 spans 14 residues. V lost 7 bases and J 4 bases, leaving 17 bases between the germline ends. This chain's CDR3 is CAINSGRAAYEQYF. The CDR3 coding sequence is TGTGCCATCAACTCTGGACGAGCGGCATACGAGCAGTACTTC.

J is TRBJ1-4 and V is TRBV29-1; 9 bases fit TRBD1. The V and J ends lost 8 bases and 5 bases, in that order; junction bases with no gene match: 6. CDR3 length: 13 residues. CDR1 and CDR2 from the germline V gene are SQVTM and ANQGSEA. For the CDR3, the DNA is TGCAGCACCGGACAGGGGTTAAATGAAAAACTGTTTTTT. Residues: CSTGQGLNEKLFF.

This sequence joins TRBV30 and TRBJ2-7, with 12 nucleotides matching TRBD1. V dropped 2 bases and J dropped 7; count of bases not matched to a gene: 9. The CDR3 runs to 15 residues. Germline V gene lookup returns CDR1 GTSNPN and CDR2 SVGIG (reference sequence). CDR3 amino acids: CAWSPGTGGLGEQYF. In DNA, the CDR3 is TGTGCCTGGAGTCCCGGGACAGGGGGCTTGGGGGAGCAGTACTTC. Full variable domain (remainder filled in from reference TRBV30 and TRBJ2-7): SQTIHQWPATLVQPVGSPLSLECTVEGTSNPNLYWYRQAAGRGLQLLFYSVGIGQISSEVPQNLSASRPQDRQFILSSKKLLLSDSGFYLCAWSPGTGGLGEQYFGPGTRLTVT.

The rearrangement joins TRBV6-5 to TRBJ2-7; a weak D match, TRBD2 (5 bases). V lost 4 bases and J 0 bases, leaving 10 bases between the germline ends. The CDR3 loop spans 14 amino acids. The germline CDR1 and CDR2 sequences are MNHEY and SVGAGI. CDR3 DNA sequence: TGTGCCAGCAGTTTCGGACTGACCTCCTACGAGCAGTACTTC. Translated: CASSFGLTSYEQYF.